In its sample, the clone carrying this T cell receptor beta chain was seen a few times. Its cognate antigen is unknown. The data derive from a study of cytomegalovirus exposure and HLA in healthy donors. Overall study context: The Caucasian-associated ancestry cluster held around four fifths of roughly 370 genotyped donors. Study results and limitations: Sequencing likely generated an artifact that appeared as a cluster of highly shared sequence variants. Later analysis associated a missense DCLRE1C variant with TCR beta V- and J-gene trimming.

The CDR3 contains 14 residues. The V segment lost 7 bases and the J segment 5 bases; nucleotides outside the gene matches: 8. Germline V lookup: CDR1 SNHLY, CDR2 FYNNEI. It was with 60 Vbeta and 13 Jbeta primers that the PCR ran. Source study methods: In a later analysis, of 79 million or so unique beta chains, some 10 million appeared in at least two donors. Measured with immunoSEQ multiplex PCR; TCRdb has only the in-frame clones, and not every one. V, J and clone size reflect that table, while D and trimming were determined from the DNA. The sample lists about 110,000 clones; over 65% were seen once.

The sequenced sample consisted of PBMCs. V is TRBV2 and J is TRBJ1-5; TRBD1 matches 7 bases. This clonotype was obtained from a woman between 25 and 40 years old in good health and CMV-seronegative. CDR3 protein: CASMAGQLDQPQHF. In DNA, the CDR3 is TGTGCCAGCATGGCGGGACAGCTAGATCAGCCCCAGCATTTT.